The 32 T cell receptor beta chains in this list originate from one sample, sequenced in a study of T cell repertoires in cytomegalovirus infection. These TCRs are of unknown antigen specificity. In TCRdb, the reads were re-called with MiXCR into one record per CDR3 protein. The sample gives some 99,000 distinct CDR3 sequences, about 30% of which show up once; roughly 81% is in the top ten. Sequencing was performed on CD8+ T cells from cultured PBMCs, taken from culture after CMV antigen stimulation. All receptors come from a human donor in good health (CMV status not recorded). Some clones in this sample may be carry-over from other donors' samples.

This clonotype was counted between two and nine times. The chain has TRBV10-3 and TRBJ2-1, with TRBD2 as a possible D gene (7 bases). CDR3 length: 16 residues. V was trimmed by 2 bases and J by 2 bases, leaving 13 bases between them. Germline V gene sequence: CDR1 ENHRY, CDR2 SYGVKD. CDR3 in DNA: TGTGCCATCAGTGAGAAGTGGCGGGGGCCCTACAATGAGCAGTTCTTC. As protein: CAISEKWRGPYNEQFF.

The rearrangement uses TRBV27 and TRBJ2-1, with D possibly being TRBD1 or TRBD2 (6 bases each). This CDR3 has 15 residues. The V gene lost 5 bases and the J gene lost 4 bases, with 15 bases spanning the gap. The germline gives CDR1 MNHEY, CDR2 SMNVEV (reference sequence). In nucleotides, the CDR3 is TGTGCCAGCAGTCCGTCAGGGGACTTATACAATGAGCAGTTCTTC. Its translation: CASSPSGDLYNEQFF.

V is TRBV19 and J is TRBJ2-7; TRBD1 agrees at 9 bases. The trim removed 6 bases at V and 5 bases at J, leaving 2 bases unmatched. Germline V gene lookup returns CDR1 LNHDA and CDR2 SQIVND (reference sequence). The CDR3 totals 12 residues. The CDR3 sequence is CASSTGGDEQYF. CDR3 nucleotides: TGTGCCAGTAGCACAGGGGGCGACGAGCAGTACTTC.

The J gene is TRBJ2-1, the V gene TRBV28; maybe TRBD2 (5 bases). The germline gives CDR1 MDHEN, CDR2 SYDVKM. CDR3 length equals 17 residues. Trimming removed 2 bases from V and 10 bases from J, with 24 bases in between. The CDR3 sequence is CASSLHPERRLSKEQFF. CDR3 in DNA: TGTGCCAGCAGTTTACACCCGGAGCGGAGACTCTCGAAGGAGCAGTTCTTC.

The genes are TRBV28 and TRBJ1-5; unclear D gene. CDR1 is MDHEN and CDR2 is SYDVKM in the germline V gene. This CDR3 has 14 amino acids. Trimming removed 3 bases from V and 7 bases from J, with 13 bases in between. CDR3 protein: CASSFRASYQPQHF. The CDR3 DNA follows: TGTGCCAGCAGTTTCCGCGCTTCATACCAGCCCCAGCATTTT.

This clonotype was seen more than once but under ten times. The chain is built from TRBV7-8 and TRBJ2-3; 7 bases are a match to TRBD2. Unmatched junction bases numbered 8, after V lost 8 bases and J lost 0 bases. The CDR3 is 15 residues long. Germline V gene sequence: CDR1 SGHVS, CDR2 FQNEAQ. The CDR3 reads CASSRGYASTDTQYF. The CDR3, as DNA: TGTGCCAGCTCGCGGGGGTACGCTAGCACAGATACGCAGTATTTT. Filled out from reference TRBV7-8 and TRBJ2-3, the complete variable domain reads GAGVSQSPRYKVAKRGQDVALRCDPISGHVSLFWYQQALGQGPEFLTYFQNEAQLDKSGLPSDRFFAERPEGSVSTLKIQRTQQEDSAVYLCASSRGYASTDTQYFGPGTRLTVL.

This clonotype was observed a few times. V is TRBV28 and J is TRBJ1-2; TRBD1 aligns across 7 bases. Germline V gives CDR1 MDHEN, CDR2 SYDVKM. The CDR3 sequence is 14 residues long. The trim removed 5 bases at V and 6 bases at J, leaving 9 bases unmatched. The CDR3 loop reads CASSPWTGGNGYTF. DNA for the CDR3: TGTGCCAGCAGTCCGTGGACAGGAGGCAATGGCTACACCTTC.

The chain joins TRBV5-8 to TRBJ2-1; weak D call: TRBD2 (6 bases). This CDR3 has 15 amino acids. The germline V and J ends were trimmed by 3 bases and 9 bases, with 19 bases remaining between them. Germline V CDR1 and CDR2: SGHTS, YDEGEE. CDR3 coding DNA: TGTGCCAGCAGCTGGGGGACTGGAGTCTGGGGTGAGCAGTTCTTC. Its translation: CASSWGTGVWGEQFF.

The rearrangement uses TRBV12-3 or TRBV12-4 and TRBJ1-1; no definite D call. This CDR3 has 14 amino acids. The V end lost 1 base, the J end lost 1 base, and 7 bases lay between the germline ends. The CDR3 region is CASSLVGSNTEAFF. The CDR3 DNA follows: TGTGCCAGCAGTTTAGTCGGGTCGAACACTGAAGCTTTCTTT.

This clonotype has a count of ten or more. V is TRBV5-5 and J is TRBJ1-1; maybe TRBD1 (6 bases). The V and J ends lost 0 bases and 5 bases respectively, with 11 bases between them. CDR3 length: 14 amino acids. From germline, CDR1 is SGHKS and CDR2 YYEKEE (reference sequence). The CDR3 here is CASSLVGGETEAFF. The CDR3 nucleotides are TGTGCCAGCAGCTTGGTAGGGGGTGAGACTGAAGCTTTCTTT.

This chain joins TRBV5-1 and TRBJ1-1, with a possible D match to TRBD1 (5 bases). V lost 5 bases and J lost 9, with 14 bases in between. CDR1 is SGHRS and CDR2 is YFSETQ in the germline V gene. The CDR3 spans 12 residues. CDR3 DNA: TGCGCCAGCAGAGTCGGGGGGGGAAAAGCTTTCTTT. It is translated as CASRVGGGKAFF.

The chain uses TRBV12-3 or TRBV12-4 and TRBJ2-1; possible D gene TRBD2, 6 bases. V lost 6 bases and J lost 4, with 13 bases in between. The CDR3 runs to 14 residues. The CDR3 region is CASSYSGFYNEQFF. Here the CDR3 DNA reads TGTGCCAGCAGCTATAGCGGTTTTTACAATGAGCAGTTCTTC.

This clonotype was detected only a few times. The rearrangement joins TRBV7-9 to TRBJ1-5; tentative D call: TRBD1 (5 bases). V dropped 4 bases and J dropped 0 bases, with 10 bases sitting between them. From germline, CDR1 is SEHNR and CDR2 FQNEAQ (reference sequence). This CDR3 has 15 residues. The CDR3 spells CASSSEGDSNQPQHF. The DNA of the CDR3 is TGTGCCAGCAGCTCAGAAGGGGATAGCAATCAGCCCCAGCATTTT.

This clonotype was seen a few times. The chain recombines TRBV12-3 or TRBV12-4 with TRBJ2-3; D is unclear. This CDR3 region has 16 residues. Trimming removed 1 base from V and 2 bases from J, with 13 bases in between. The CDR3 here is CASSLVAILTTDTQYF. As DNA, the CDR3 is TGTGCCAGCAGTTTAGTGGCTATCCTGACCACAGATACGCAGTATTTT.

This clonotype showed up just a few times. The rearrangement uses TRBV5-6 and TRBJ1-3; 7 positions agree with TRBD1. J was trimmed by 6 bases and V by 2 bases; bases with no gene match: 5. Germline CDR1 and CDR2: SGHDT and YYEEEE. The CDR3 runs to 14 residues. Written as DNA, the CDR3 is TGTGCCAGCAGCTTCGGGACAGTCATAAACACCATATATTTT. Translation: CASSFGTVINTIYF.

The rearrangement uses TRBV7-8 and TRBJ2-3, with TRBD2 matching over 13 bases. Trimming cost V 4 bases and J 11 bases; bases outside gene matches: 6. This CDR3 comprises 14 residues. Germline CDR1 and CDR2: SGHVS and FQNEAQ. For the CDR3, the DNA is TGTGCCAGCAGCTCCGGGACTAGCGGGGTGAAGCAGTATTTT. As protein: CASSSGTSGVKQYF.

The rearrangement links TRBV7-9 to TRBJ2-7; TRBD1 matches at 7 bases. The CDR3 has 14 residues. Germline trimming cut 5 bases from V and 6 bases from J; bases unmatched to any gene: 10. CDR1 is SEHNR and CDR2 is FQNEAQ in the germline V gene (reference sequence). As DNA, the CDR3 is TGTGCCAGCAGCCCCCGGACAGGCCAAACCGAGCAGTACTTC. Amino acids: CASSPRTGQTEQYF.

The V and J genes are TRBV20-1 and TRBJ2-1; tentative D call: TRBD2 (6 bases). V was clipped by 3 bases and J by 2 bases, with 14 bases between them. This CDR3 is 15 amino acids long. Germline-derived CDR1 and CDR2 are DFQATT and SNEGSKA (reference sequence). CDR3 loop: CSASHGGGTYNEQFF. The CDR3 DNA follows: TGCAGTGCTAGCCACGGGGGTGGAACCTACAATGAGCAGTTCTTC.

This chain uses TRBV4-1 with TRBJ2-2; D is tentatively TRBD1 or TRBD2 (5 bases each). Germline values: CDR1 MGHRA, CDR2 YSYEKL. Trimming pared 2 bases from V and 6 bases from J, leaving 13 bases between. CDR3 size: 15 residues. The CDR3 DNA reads TGCGCCAGCAGCCAACCGGGAAAGGGACCCGGGGAGCTGTTTTTT. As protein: CASSQPGKGPGELFF.

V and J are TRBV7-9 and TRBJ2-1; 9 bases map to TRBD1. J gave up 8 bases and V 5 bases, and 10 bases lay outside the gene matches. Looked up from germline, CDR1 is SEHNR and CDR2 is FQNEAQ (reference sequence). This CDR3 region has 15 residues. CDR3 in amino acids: CASSSPRDRDDEQFF. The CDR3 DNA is TGTGCCAGCAGCAGCCCCCGGGACAGGGATGATGAGCAGTTCTTC.

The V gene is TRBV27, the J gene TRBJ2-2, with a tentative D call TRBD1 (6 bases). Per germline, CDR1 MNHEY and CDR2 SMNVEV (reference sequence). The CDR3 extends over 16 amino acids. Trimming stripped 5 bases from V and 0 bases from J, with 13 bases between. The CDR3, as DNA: TGTGCCAGCAGTCTAACAGGGTTATCGAACACCGGGGAGCTGTTTTTT. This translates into CASSLTGLSNTGELFF.

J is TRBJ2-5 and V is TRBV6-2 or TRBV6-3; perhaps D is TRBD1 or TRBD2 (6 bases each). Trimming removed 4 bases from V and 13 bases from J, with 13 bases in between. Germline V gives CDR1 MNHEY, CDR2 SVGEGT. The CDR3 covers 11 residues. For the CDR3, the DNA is TGTGCCAGCAGTTTTGAAGGGGGGAGGTACTTC. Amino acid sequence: CASSFEGGRYF.

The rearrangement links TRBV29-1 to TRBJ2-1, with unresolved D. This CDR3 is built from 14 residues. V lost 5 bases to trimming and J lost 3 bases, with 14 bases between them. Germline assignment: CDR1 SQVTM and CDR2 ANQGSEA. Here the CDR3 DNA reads TGCAGCGTTTACGTGGATACTAACTACAATGAGCAGTTCTTC. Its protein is CSVYVDTNYNEQFF.

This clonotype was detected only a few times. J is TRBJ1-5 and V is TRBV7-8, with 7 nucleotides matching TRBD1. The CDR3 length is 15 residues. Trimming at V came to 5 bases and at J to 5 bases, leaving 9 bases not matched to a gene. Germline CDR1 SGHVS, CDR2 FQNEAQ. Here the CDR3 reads CASSPRTGGDQPQHF. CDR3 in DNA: TGTGCCAGCAGCCCCCGGACAGGTGGCGATCAGCCCCAGCATTTT.

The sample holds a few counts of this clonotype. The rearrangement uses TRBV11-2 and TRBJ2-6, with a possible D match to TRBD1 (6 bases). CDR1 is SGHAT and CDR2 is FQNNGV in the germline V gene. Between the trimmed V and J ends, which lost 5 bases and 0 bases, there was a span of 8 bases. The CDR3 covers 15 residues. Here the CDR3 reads CASSPGDSGANVLTF. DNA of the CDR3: TGTGCCAGCAGCCCAGGGGACTCTGGGGCCAACGTCCTGACTTTC.

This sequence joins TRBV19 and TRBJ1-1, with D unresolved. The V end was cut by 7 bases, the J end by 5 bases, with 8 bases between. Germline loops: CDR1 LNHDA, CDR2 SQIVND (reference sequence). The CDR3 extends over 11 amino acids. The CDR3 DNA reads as TGTGCCAGTATCCGGAGGACTGAAGCTTTCTTT. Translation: CASIRRTEAFF.

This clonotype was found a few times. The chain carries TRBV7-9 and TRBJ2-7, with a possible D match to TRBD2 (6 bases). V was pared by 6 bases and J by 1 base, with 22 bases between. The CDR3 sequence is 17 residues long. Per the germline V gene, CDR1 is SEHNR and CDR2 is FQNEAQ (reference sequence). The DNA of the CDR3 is TGTGCCAGCAGTCCCCCAGGAGGGGAAATTGAATCCTACGAGCAGTACTTC. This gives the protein CASSPPGGEIESYEQYF.

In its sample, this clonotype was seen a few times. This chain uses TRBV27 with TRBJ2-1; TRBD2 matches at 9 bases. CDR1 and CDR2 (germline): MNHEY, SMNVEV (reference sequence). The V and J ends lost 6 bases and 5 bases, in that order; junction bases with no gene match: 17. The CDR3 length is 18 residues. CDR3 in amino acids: CASSQSGLAGSFHNEQFF. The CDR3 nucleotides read TGTGCCAGCAGCCAATCCGGTCTAGCGGGGTCCTTCCACAATGAGCAGTTCTTC.

CDR3: CASSLYPTTGMVGNIQYF. The CDR3 bases are TGTGCCAGCAGTTTATACCCCACGACAGGGATGGTGGGAAACATTCAGTACTTC. The gene calls are TRBV28 and TRBJ2-4; 7 positions agree with TRBD1. Germline CDR1 MDHEN, CDR2 SYDVKM. V dropped 1 base and J dropped 6; count of bases not matched to a gene: 15. The CDR3 loop spans 18 amino acids.

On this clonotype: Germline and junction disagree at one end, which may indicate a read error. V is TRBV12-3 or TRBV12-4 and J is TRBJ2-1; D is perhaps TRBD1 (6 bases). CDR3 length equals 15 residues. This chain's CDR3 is CTSSRTVSLGDEQFF. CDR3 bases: TGTACCAGCAGTAGGACAGTTTCCCTGGGGGATGAGCAGTTCTTC.

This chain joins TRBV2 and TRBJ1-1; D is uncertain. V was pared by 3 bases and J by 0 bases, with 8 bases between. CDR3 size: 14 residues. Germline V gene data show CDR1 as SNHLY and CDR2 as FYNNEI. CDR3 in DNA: TGTGCCAGCAGTGACTCAGGCATGAACACTGAAGCTTTCTTT. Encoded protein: CASSDSGMNTEAFF.

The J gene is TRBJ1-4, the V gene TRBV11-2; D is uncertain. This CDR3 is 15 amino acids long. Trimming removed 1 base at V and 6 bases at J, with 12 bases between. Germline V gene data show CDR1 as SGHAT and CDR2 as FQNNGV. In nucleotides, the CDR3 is TGTGCCAGCAGCTTAGGCCCGCTCTATGATGAAAAACTGTTTTTT. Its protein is CASSLGPLYDEKLFF.